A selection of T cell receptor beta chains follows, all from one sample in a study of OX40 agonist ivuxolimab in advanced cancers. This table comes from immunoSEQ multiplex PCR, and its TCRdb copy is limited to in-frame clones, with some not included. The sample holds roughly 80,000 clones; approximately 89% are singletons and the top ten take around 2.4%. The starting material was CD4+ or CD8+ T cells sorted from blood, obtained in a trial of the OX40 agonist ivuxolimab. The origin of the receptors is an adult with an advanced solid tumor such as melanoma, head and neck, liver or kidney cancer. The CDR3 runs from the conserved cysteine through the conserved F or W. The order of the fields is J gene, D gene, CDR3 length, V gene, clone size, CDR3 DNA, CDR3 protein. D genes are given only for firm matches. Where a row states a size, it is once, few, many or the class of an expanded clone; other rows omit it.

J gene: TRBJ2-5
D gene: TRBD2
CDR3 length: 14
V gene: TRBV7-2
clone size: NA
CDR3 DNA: TGTGCCAGCGGTCCTGCGGGGGTCGCGGAGACCCAGTACTTC
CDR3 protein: CASGPAGVAETQYF

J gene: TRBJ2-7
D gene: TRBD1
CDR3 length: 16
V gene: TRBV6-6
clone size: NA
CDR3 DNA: TGTGCCAGCAGCGTCTCCGGGACAGGGGGGTGGAATGAGCAGTACTTC
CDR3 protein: CASSVSGTGGWNEQYF

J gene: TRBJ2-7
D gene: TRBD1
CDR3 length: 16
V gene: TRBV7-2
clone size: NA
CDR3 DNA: TGTGCCAGCAGCCCGGGAACAGGGGGCGCAGCCCACGAGCAGTACTTC
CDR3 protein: CASSPGTGGAAHEQYF

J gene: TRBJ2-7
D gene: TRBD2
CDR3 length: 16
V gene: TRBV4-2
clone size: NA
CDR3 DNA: TGTGCCAGCAGCCAAGAAGAGGGACTAGCGGCCGGCGAGCAGTACTTC
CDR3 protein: CASSQEEGLAAGEQYF

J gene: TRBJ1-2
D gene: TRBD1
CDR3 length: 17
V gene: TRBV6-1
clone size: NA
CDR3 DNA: TGTGCCAGCAGTGACCGAGGCAGACAGGGGGCCCACTATGGCTACACCTTC
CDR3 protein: CASSDRGRQGAHYGYTF

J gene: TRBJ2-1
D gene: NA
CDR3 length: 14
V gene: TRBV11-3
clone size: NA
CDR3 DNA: TGTGCCAGCAGCTTAGGCGGGACCTACAATGAGCAGTTCTTC
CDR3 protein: CASSLGGTYNEQFF

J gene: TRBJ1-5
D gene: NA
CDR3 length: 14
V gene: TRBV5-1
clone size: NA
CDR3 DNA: TGCGCCAGCAGCTTGGCAGGGGGCAATCAGCCCCAGCATTTT
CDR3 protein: CASSLAGGNQPQHF

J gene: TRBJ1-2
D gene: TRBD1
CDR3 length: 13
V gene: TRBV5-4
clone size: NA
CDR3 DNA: TGTGCCAGCAGCCCAGGACAGGCCGGGGGCTACACCTTC
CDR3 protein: CASSPGQAGGYTF

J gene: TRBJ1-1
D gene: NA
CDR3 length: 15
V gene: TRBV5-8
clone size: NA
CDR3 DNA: TGTGCCAGCAGCCCGGGCGGCCCGGGGTACACTGAAGCTTTCTTT
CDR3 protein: CASSPGGPGYTEAFF

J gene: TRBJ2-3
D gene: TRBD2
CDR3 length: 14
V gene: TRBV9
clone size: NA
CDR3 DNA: TGTGCCAGCAGCCCGAGGGACTACACAGATACGCAGTATTTT
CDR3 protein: CASSPRDYTDTQYF

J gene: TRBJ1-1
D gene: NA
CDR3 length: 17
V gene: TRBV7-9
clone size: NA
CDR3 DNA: TGTGCCAGCAGCTTATCCCGCCCGACAGGTTACGCGGCTGAAGCTTTCTTT
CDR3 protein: CASSLSRPTGYAAEAFF

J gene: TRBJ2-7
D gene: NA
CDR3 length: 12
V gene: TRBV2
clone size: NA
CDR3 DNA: TGTGCCAGCAGGCGGGAAGTGGGCGAGCAGTACTTC
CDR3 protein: CASRREVGEQYF

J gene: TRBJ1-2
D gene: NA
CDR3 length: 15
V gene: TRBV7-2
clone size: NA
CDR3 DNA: TGTGCCAGCAGCTCTCGGGCGACAAGTAGCTATGGCTACACCTTC
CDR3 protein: CASSSRATSSYGYTF

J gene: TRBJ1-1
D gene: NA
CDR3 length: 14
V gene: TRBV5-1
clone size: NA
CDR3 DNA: TGCGCCAGCAGCTTGGGCCAAATGAACACTGAAGCTTTCTTT
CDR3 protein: CASSLGQMNTEAFF

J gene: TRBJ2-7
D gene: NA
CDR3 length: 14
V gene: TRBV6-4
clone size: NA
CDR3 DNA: TGTGCCAGCAGTGACGGGAGTTTAACCTACGAGCAGTACTTC
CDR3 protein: CASSDGSLTYEQYF

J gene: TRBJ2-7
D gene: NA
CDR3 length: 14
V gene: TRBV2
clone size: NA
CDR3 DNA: TGTGCCAGCAGGACGGAGGAGGGGGCCCACGAGCAGTACTTC
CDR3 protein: CASRTEEGAHEQYF

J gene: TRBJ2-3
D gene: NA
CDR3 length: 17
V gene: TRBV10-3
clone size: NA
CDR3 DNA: TGTGCCATCAGTGAGGGCTCCCGGGACACTAGCACAGATACGCAGTATTTT
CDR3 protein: CAISEGSRDTSTDTQYF

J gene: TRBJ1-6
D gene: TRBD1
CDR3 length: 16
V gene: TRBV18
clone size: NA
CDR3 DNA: TGTGCCAGCTCCACCCACCCCGGACAGGGGGGATCACCCCTCCACTTT
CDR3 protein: CASSTHPGQGGSPLHF

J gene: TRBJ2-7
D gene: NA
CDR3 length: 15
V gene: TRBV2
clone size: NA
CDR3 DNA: TGTGCCAGCAGCCAAAACCGGGAAAACGTTTACGAGCAGTACTTC
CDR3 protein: CASSQNRENVYEQYF

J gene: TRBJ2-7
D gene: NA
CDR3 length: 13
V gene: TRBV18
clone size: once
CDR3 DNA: TGTGCCAGCTCACCGCCGGGGCGGCACGAGCAGTACTTC
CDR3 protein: CASSPPGRHEQYF

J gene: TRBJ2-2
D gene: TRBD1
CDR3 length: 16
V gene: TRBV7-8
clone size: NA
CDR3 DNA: TGTGCCAGCAGCTTAGTGGGACAGCTGAACACCGGGGAGCTGTTTTTT
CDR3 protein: CASSLVGQLNTGELFF

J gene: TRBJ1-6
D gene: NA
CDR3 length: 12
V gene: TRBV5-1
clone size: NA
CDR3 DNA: TGCGCCAGCAGCTTGGGGGGACATCACCTCCACTTT
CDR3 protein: CASSLGGHHLHF

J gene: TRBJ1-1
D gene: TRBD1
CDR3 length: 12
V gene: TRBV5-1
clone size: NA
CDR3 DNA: TGCGCCAGTCGGACAGGGGACACTGAAGCTTTCTTT
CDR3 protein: CASRTGDTEAFF

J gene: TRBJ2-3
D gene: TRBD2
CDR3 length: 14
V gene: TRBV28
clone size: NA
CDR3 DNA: TGTGCCAGCCAAGGACTAGCGGGCACAGATACGCAGTATTTT
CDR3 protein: CASQGLAGTDTQYF

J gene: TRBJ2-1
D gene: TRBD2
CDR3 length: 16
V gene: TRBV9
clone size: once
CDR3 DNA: TGTGCCAGCAGCGTAGCCCCAGCGGGAGCTTGGAATGAGCAGTTCTTC
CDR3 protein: CASSVAPAGAWNEQFF

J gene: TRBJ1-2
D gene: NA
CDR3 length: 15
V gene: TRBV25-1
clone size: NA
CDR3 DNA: TGTGCCAGCAGTGGAAGAGTACAGACTTCCTATGGCTACACCTTC
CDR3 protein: CASSGRVQTSYGYTF

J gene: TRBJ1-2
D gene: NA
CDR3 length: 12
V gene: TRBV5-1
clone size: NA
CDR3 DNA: TGCGCCAGCAGGGGAACTAACTATGGCTACACCTTC
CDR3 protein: CASRGTNYGYTF

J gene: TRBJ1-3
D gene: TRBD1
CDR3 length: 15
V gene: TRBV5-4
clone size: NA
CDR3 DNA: TGTGCCAGCAGCCCAACAGGGGGGCCTGGAAACACCATATATTTT
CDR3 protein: CASSPTGGPGNTIYF

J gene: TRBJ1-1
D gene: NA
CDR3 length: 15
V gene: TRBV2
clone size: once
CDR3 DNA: TGTGCCAGCACCCGGGACCGTATTTATCTCACTGAAGCTTTCTTT
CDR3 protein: CASTRDRIYLTEAFF

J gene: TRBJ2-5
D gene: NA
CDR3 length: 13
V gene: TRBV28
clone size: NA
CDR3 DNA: TGTGCCAGCAGCCTTGGACAGTACCCACCCCAGTACTTC
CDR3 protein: CASSLGQYPPQYF

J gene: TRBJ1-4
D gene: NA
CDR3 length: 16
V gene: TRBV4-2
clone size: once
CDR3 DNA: TGTGCCAGCAGCCAAGACCGGGCAGCAGTTAATGAAAAACTGTTTTTT
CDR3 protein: CASSQDRAAVNEKLFF

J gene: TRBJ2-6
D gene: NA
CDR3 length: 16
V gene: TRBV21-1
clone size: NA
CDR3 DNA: TGTGCCAGCAGCTCCGAAACAGTTCCAGGGGCCAACGTCCTGACTTTC
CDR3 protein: CASSSETVPGANVLTF

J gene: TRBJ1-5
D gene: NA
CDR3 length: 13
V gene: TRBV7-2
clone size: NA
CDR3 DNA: TGTGCCAGCAGCGATTTTAGCAATCAGCCCCAGCATTTT
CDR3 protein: CASSDFSNQPQHF

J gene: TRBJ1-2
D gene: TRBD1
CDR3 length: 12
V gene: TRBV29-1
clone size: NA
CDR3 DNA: TGCAGCGTAGAACAGGGGTCCTATGGCTACACCTTC
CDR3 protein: CSVEQGSYGYTF

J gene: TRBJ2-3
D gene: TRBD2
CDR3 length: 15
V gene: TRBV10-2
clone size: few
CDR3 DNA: TGCGCCAGCAGTACATGGACTAGCCCCACAGATACGCAGTATTTT
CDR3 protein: CASSTWTSPTDTQYF

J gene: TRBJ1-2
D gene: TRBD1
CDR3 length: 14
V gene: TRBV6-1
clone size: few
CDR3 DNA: TGTGCCAGCAGACCAGGGGGACCGTATGATGGCTACACCTTC
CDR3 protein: CASRPGGPYDGYTF

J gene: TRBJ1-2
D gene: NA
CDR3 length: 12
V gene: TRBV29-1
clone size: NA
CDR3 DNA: TGCAGCGTTGAACGGCCGGCCTATGGCTACACCTTC
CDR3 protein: CSVERPAYGYTF

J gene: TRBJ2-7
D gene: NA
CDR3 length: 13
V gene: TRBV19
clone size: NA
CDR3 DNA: TGTGCCAGTAGTATCGCCGGGGTGCGCGAGCAGTACTTC
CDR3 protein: CASSIAGVREQYF

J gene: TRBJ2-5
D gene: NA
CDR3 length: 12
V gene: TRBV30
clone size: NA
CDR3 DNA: TGTGCCTGGAAGGACCCCGGGAAGACCCAGTACTTC
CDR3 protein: CAWKDPGKTQYF

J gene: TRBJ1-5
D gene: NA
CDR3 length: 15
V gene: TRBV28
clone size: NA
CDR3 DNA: TGTGCCAGCAGTTTGAACCCGACAGGAGGGCAGCCCCAGCATTTT
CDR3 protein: CASSLNPTGGQPQHF

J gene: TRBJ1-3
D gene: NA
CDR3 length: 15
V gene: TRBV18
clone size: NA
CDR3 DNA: TGTGCCAGCTCGCCGGACGGTAACTCTGGAAACACCATATATTTT
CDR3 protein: CASSPDGNSGNTIYF

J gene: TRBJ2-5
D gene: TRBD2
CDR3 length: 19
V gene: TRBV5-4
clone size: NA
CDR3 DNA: TGTGCCAGCAGCCCAGGTTTGAGAGCGGGGGGACCCGACCAAGAGACCCAGTACTTC
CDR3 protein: CASSPGLRAGGPDQETQYF

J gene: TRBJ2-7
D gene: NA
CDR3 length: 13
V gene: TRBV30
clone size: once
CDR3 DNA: TGTGCCTGGACCAGGGACGTGTGGTACGAGCAGTACTTC
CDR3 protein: CAWTRDVWYEQYF

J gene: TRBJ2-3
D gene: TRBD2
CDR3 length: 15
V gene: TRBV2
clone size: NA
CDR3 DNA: TGTGCCAGCGGCCGGACTAGCGGGGGCACAGATACGCAGTATTTT
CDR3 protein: CASGRTSGGTDTQYF

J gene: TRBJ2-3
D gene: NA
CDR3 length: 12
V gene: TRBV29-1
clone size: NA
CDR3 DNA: TGCAGCGTTGATAGGTCTACGGATACGCAGTATTTT
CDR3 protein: CSVDRSTDTQYF

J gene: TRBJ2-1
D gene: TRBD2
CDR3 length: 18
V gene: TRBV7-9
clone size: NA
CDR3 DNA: TGTGCCAGCAGCCTCCCATTCCGGCTAGCGGGGGGGCAGGATGAGCAGTTCTTC
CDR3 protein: CASSLPFRLAGGQDEQFF

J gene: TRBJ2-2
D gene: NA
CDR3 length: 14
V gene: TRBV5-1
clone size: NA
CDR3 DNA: TGCGCCAGCAGCTTCCCTCTGGAGGCCGGGGAGCTGTTTTTT
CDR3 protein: CASSFPLEAGELFF

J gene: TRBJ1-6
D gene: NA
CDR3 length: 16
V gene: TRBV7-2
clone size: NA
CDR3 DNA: TGTGCCAGCAGCTTATCCGGGACAAATTATAATTCACCCCTCCACTTT
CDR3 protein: CASSLSGTNYNSPLHF

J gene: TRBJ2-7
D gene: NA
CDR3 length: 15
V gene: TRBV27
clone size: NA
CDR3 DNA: TGTGCCAGCAGTGGGAGCAGGAGCGCATCGGGGGAGCAGTACTTC
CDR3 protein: CASSGSRSASGEQYF

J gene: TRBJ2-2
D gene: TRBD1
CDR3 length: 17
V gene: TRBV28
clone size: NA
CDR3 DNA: TGTGCCAGCAGTCCCTACTCGGGACAGGGGAACACCGGGGAGCTGTTTTTT
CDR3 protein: CASSPYSGQGNTGELFF

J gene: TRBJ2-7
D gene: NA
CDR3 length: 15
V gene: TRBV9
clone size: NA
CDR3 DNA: TGTGCCAGCAGCCAGGGGGGGGATCACCCGGCGGAGCAGTACTTC
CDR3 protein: CASSQGGDHPAEQYF

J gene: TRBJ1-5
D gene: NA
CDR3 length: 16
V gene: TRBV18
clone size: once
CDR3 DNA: TGTGCCAGCTCACCACCGGGAGGGAGAAGGGATCAGCCCCAGCATTTT
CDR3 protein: CASSPPGGRRDQPQHF

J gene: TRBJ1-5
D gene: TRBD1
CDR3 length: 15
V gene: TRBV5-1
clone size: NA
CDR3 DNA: TGCGCCAGCAGCTTGGTGGCAGGGGGCAAGCAGCCCCAGCATTTT
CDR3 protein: CASSLVAGGKQPQHF

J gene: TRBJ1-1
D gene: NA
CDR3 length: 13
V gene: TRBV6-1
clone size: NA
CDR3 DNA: TGTGCCAGCAGTGAACAGGGGTACACTGAAGCTTTCTTT
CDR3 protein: CASSEQGYTEAFF

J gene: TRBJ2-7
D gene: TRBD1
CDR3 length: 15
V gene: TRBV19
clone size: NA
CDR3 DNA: TGTGCCAGTAGTATTCAGGGGGCGTCGCCCTACGAGCAGTACTTC
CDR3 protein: CASSIQGASPYEQYF